Listed here are 12 T cell receptor beta chains from one sample, sequenced in a study of cytomegalovirus exposure and HLA in healthy donors. With 60 Vbeta and 13 Jbeta primers, the PCR was carried out. Method: immunoSEQ multiplex PCR; TCRdb's copy keeps in-frame clones and lacks some. The sample records more than 110,000 clones, 60% to 80% being singletons. Input material: PBMCs. The receptors here all came from a man aged 18 to 29 in good health and CMV-seronegative.

The gene calls are TRBV7-2 and TRBJ2-5; 9 positions agree with TRBD1. The J call is in doubt because the DNA end fits TRBJ2-7 better. Germline assignment: CDR1 SGHTA and CDR2 FQGNSA. The CDR3 spans 14 residues. CDR3 nucleotides: TGTGCCAGCAGCTTAGGGGGGACAGGGTACGAGCAGTACTTC. This encodes CASSLGGTGYEQYF.

V is TRBV30 and J is TRBJ2-5, with 11 bases lining up with TRBD1. J gave up 5 bases and V 2 bases, and 7 bases lay outside the gene matches. This CDR3 comprises 15 residues. Germline CDR1 is GTSNPN and CDR2 is SVGIG (reference sequence). CDR3 sequence: CAWSSPGQGVETQYF. The CDR3 bases are TGTGCCTGGAGTTCGCCGGGACAGGGGGTGGAGACCCAGTACTTC.

Concerning this clone: At one end the junction does not follow the germline gene, possibly because of a read error. This same CDR3 is encoded by further DNA sequences in the sample. The chain uses TRBV6-1 and TRBJ1-6; no clear D gene. CDR1 and CDR2 (germline): MNHNS, SASEGT. This CDR3 is 14 amino acids long. The CDR3 DNA sequence: TGTGCCAGCAGTCTACGCGGAGGTACTTCACCTCTCCACTTT. Its protein is CASSLRGGTSPLHF.

The chain employs TRBV7-8 and TRBJ1-2; 8 bases align to TRBD1. Unmatched junction bases numbered 3, after V lost 1 base and J lost 2 bases. CDR3 size: 15 residues. CDR1 is SGHVS and CDR2 is FQNEAQ in the germline V gene. In DNA form, the CDR3 reads TGTGCCAGCAGCTTAGTCGGACAGGGAAACTATGGCTACACCTTC. Protein product: CASSLVGQGNYGYTF.

The V call is TRBV5-1, the J call TRBJ1-1; no clear D. Trimming took off 4 bases at V and 1 base at J, with 11 bases between the two ends. The germline V gene encodes CDR1 SGHRS and CDR2 YFSETQ. The CDR3 totals 14 residues. CDR3 coding DNA: TGCGCCAGCAGCGCGGATTCTAGGAACACTGAAGCTTTCTTT. It translates to CASSADSRNTEAFF.

The CDR3 DNA is TGCGCCAGCAGCTTGGCCTCGGGGGTGTACTATGGCTACACCTTC. It codes for CASSLASGVYYGYTF. This chain joins TRBV5-1 and TRBJ1-2, with TRBD1 as a possible D gene (5 bases). The germline V gene encodes CDR1 SGHRS and CDR2 YFSETQ. This CDR3 region has 15 residues. The ends were cut back, 0 bases at V and 3 bases at J, with 12 bases in the middle.

CDR3: CASRTPGQGSYNEQFF. CDR3 bases: TGTGCCAGCAGAACCCCGGGACAGGGGTCCTACAATGAGCAGTTCTTC. The chain links TRBV27 to TRBJ2-1; TRBD1 matches 10 bases. This CDR3 contains 16 residues. J was trimmed by 1 base and V by 6 bases; bases with no gene match: 6. CDR1 MNHEY and CDR2 SMNVEV come from the germline V gene (reference sequence).

The rearrangement links TRBV7-8 to TRBJ1-4; 8 bases map to TRBD1. V was clipped by 2 bases and J by 6 bases; unmatched bases: 17. This CDR3 contains 19 residues. The V gene's germline CDR1 is SGHVS and CDR2 FQNEAQ. This CDR3 reads CASSLNQGAITVEDEKLFF. CDR3 bases: TGTGCCAGCAGCTTAAACCAGGGGGCTATTACGGTTGAGGATGAAAAACTGTTTTTT.

Here the CDR3 reads CASSQIGDRVYEQYF. Written as DNA, the CDR3 is TGCGCCAGCAGTCAAATTGGGGACAGGGTATACGAGCAGTACTTC. The V and J genes are TRBV23-1 and TRBJ2-7; 9 positions match TRBD1. TRBV23-1 is labeled an ORF, and its function is uncertain. The V and J ends lost 2 bases and 4 bases, in that order; junction bases with no gene match: 6. The CDR3 runs 15 residues.

The V gene is TRBV27, the J gene TRBJ1-1; 7 bases are a match to TRBD1. Unmatched junction bases numbered 11, after V lost 6 bases and J lost 4 bases. This CDR3 is 15 amino acids long. Germline-derived CDR1 and CDR2 are MNHEY and SMNVEV (reference sequence). CDR3: CASSRLTGASTEAFF. CDR3 nucleotide sequence: TGTGCCAGCAGCCGACTCACAGGGGCTAGCACTGAAGCTTTCTTT.

The rearrangement links TRBV7-2 to TRBJ2-3; D ambiguous. Germline-derived CDR1 and CDR2 are SGHTA and FQGNSA. The CDR3 has 16 amino acids. Trimming removed 3 bases from V and 4 bases from J, with 17 bases in between. The chain's CDR3 is CASSLLIGGSADTQYF. CDR3 DNA sequence: TGTGCCAGCAGCTTGTTGATCGGCGGATCTGCAGATACGCAGTATTTT.

This chain uses TRBV14 with TRBJ2-1; D not resolved. This CDR3 has 12 amino acids. The germline CDR1 and CDR2 sequences are SGHDN and FVKESK. V was cut by 4 bases and J by 7 bases, with 8 bases left in between. CDR3 coding DNA: TGTGCCAGCAGCCTTTCATTTAATGAGCAGTTCTTC. Encoded protein: CASSLSFNEQFF.